This TCR beta chain was recovered during a study of T cells after yellow fever vaccination. V gave up 9 bases and J gave up 5 bases, with 7 bases separating them. CDR1 is KGHDR, CDR2 SFDVKD, per germline. The CDR3 runs 11 residues. TCRdb used MiXCR to reprocess the 5' RACE reads, holding one entry per CDR3 protein. In the table there are about 230,000 distinct CDR3 sequences, roughly 6.3% of which are singletons. This clonotype has at least ten counts. The source was CD4+ T cells sorted from PBMCs, collected on the day of the yellow fever booster vaccination. The gene calls are TRBV24-1 and TRBJ2-1; D gene uncertain. This TCR was recovered from a man in his thirties or forties who received the YFV17D yellow fever vaccine. CDR3: CATRRDNEQFF. As DNA, the CDR3 is TGTGCCACCCGGAGAGACAATGAGCAGTTCTTC.